Each of the 14 T cell receptor beta chains below was sequenced from the same sample in a study of early T cells in non-severe SARS-CoV-2 infection. One entry per CDR3 protein, called by TCRdb with MiXCR from the 5' RACE reads. Of about 68,000 distinct CDR3 sequences detected, 9.5% to 15% appear once; the ten largest clones hold roughly 1.7%. Sequenced: whole blood. These receptors all stem from an adult who was a healthcare worker with PCR-confirmed SARS-CoV-2 infection or an uninfected control (not recorded which).

The V gene is TRBV7-9, the J gene TRBJ2-3; D gene uncertain. CDR1 and CDR2 from the germline V gene are SEHNR and FQNEAQ (reference sequence). Trimming shortened V by 5 bases and J by 2 bases, and 17 bases separated the two germline ends. The CDR3 covers 16 residues. CDR3 coding DNA: TGTGCCAGCAGCACCCACCTGGGGTCCTACACAGATACGCAGTATTTT. Translating it yields CASSTHLGSYTDTQYF.

This clonotype appeared many times. This chain connects TRBV12-3 or TRBV12-4 to TRBJ2-1; D is perhaps TRBD1 (6 bases). The CDR3 has 15 amino acids. V dropped 7 bases and J dropped 10 bases, with 23 bases sitting between them. This CDR3 reads CASTLAGDGRGEQFF. DNA for the CDR3: TGTGCCAGCACCCTGGCAGGGGATGGCAGAGGGGAGCAGTTCTTC.

V is TRBV29-1 and J is TRBJ2-3, with 13 bases matching TRBD2. The CDR3 covers 15 residues. CDR1 and CDR2 (germline): SQVTM, ANQGSEA. Trimming took 7 bases from V and 2 from J; bases not matched to a gene: 6. The CDR3 here is CSAGGLAGNTDTQYF. In DNA, the CDR3 is TGCAGCGCCGGGGGACTAGCGGGAAACACAGATACGCAGTATTTT.

This clonotype was observed a handful of times. V usage is TRBV4-1 and J usage is TRBJ2-2; TRBD1 matches at 10 bases. The CDR3 runs to 16 residues. The ends lost 6 bases at V and 7 bases at J; junction bases unmatched: 11. Germline lookup yields CDR1 MGHRA and CDR2 YSYEKL. In DNA form, the CDR3 reads TGCGCCAGCAGTCCAGCCCGGGACAGGGGTCACGGGGAGCTGTTTTTT. It codes for CASSPARDRGHGELFF.

This clonotype was found a few times. The chain combines TRBV10-2 with TRBJ2-5; 8 bases are shared with TRBD1. The V segment lost 6 bases and the J segment 4 bases; nucleotides outside the gene matches: 4. Germline V gives CDR1 WSHSY, CDR2 SAAADI. This CDR3 comprises 13 residues. The CDR3 bases are TGCGCCAGCAGGGACAGGGCTCCAGAGACCCAGTACTTC. Protein sequence: CASRDRAPETQYF.

This clonotype was detected ten times or more. This chain joins TRBV2 and TRBJ2-3, with D perhaps matching TRBD2 (5 bases). Germline values: CDR1 SNHLY, CDR2 FYNNEI. Trimming shortened V by 6 bases and J by 2 bases, and 21 bases separated the two germline ends. This CDR3 contains 17 residues. The CDR3 is CASSPSRLPTPTDTQYF. The CDR3 bases are TGTGCCAGCAGCCCCTCCCGACTACCGACCCCCACAGATACGCAGTATTTT.

The chain joins TRBV14 to TRBJ2-1; maybe TRBD1 (5 bases). With 0 bases removed from V and 7 bases from J, the gap between germline ends came to 16 bases. The CDR3 is 16 amino acids. Germline lookup yields CDR1 SGHDN and CDR2 FVKESK. CDR3 DNA sequence: TGTGCCAGCAGCCAAGATGGGGCCAGAGTTGTGAATGAGCAGTTCTTC. It is translated as CASSQDGARVVNEQFF. The full variable domain, rest sourced from reference TRBV14 and TRBJ2-1, is EAGVTQFPSHSVIEKGQTVTLRCDPISGHDNLYWYRRVMGKEIKFLLHFVKESKQDESGMPNNRFLAERTGGTYSTLKVQPAELEDSGVYFCASSQDGARVVNEQFFGPGTRLTVL.

In its sample, this clonotype was seen a few times. The rearrangement uses TRBV6-2 or TRBV6-3 and TRBJ2-7; D is unclear. The germline V gene encodes CDR1 MNHEY and CDR2 SVGEGT. V was pared by 6 bases and J by 5 bases, with 17 bases between. This CDR3 region has 14 residues. The DNA of the CDR3 is TGTGCCAGCAGGGGCCCCTCCTACTGGGACGAGCAGTACTTC. It is translated as CASRGPSYWDEQYF.

The chain's CDR3 is CASELRDWDEKLFF. In DNA form, the CDR3 reads TGTGCCAGCGAACTCCGGGATTGGGATGAAAAACTGTTTTTT. The chain combines TRBV2 with TRBJ1-4, with D unclear. The ends were cut back, 8 bases at V and 6 bases at J, with 16 bases in the middle. The CDR3 totals 14 residues. Germline CDR1 is SNHLY and CDR2 is FYNNEI.

This chain links TRBV3-1 with TRBJ2-1; perhaps D is TRBD1 or TRBD2 (5 bases each). Per germline, CDR1 LGHDT and CDR2 YNNKEL (reference sequence). The CDR3 has 14 residues. Trimming stripped 4 bases from V and 4 bases from J, with 11 bases between. The CDR3 region is CASSPGATYNEQFF. CDR3 DNA: TGTGCCAGCAGCCCCGGGGCTACGTACAATGAGCAGTTCTTC.

This clonotype has a count of ten or more. The CDR3 coding sequence is TGTGCCAGCAAAGAAACTATGGGGAGTTTCAATGAGCAGTTCTTC. As protein: CASKETMGSFNEQFF. The J gene is TRBJ2-1, the V gene TRBV2; D is perhaps TRBD2 (5 bases). This CDR3 has 15 residues. Trimming removed 7 bases from V and 6 bases from J, with 19 bases in between. CDR1 is SNHLY, CDR2 FYNNEI, per germline.

This clonotype has just a few counts. This chain links TRBV11-2 with TRBJ2-7; tentative D call: TRBD2 (6 bases). The length of the CDR3 is 13 residues. V was cut by 4 bases and J by 4 bases, with 11 bases left in between. CDR1 SGHAT and CDR2 FQNNGV come from the germline V gene. The CDR3 bases are TGTGCCAGCAGCTACGGGACTGAATACGAGCAGTACTTC. It codes for CASSYGTEYEQYF.

The CDR3 bases are TGTGCCAGCAGCGTGTCCGCGACCACTGAAGCTTTCTTT. Translation: CASSVSATTEAFF. The rearrangement joins TRBV9 to TRBJ1-1; unclear D gene. V lost 2 bases and J lost 4, with 9 bases in between. Germline V CDR1 and CDR2: SGDLS, YYNGEE. This CDR3 region has 13 residues.

V and J are TRBV2 and TRBJ2-3; 8 nucleotides agree with TRBD1. The junction had 8 bases not matched to a gene; V was cut back by 2 bases and J by 4 bases. Per germline, CDR1 SNHLY and CDR2 FYNNEI. CDR3 length: 16 residues. The CDR3 sequence is CASSEMRTGSADTQYF. The CDR3 DNA follows: TGTGCCAGCAGTGAAATGAGGACAGGGAGTGCAGATACGCAGTATTTT.